The entry below describes one T cell receptor beta chain. Documented time point: pre-sensitization, week 0. Treatment in this sample: therapeutic diphenylcyclopropenone sensitization with weekly scalp DPC. The data are from a study of human T cells and chemical hapten exposure. In TCRdb, the RACE reads were re-called with MiXCR into one record per CDR3 protein. Of fewer than 350,000 distinct CDR3 sequences in the sample, almost 8% were seen once. Specimen: whole blood, collected in connection with sensitization to the hapten diphenylcyclopropenone (DPC). The receptor was isolated from a man in his late teens or twenties with alopecia areata. Some clones in this sample may be carry-over from other donors' samples.

The CDR3 protein is CASKQGGNTEAFF. CDR3 nucleotide sequence: TGTGCCAGCAAACAGGGCGGGAACACTGAAGCTTTCTTT. This rearrangement joins TRBV12-3 or TRBV12-4 to TRBJ1-1; possible D gene TRBD1, 6 bases. The CDR3 length is 13 residues. V was pared by 7 bases and J by 1 base, with 10 bases between.